The 32 T cell receptor beta chains listed next were all sequenced from one sample in a study of cytomegalovirus exposure and HLA in healthy donors. It was with 60 Vbeta and 13 Jbeta primers that the PCR ran. The assay was immunoSEQ multiplex PCR, and TCRdb's table has in-frame clones only and misses some. The sample holds a few hundred thousand clones, about 82% seen once. The sample consisted of PBMCs. All receptors come from a man aged 30-40 years in good health and CMV-seronegative.

The chain links TRBV2 to TRBJ2-3, with TRBD2 matching 8 bases. The V and J ends lost 7 bases and 2 bases, in that order; junction bases with no gene match: 5. The CDR3 runs to 14 residues. Germline loops: CDR1 SNHLY, CDR2 FYNNEI. The DNA of the CDR3 is TGTGCCAGCAAAGGACTAGCCTCCACAGATACGCAGTATTTT. Residues: CASKGLASTDTQYF.

The V call is TRBV7-6, the J call TRBJ2-5; a weak D match, TRBD2 (5 bases). Germline-derived CDR1 and CDR2 are SGHVS and FNYEAQ. Trimming took 1 base from V and 5 from J, leaving 8 bases between them. This CDR3 comprises 13 residues. The CDR3 sequence: CASSLGTSETQYF. CDR3 in DNA: TGTGCCAGCAGCTTAGGGACTTCGGAGACCCAGTACTTC.

The genes are TRBV6-6 and TRBJ2-7; 7 positions match TRBD1. In germline, CDR1 is MNHNY, CDR2 SVGAGI (reference sequence). The CDR3 contains 14 residues. Trimming cost V 5 bases and J 4 bases; bases outside gene matches: 8. CDR3 coding DNA: TGTGCCAGCAGTCCTGACAGGGTGAGGTACGAGCAGTACTTC. Its translation is CASSPDRVRYEQYF.

The V gene is TRBV15, the J gene TRBJ2-5, with D uncertain. The V and J ends lost 4 bases and 6 bases respectively, with 9 bases between them. Germline-derived CDR1 and CDR2 are LNHNV and YYDKDF (reference sequence). This CDR3 is built from 12 residues. The CDR3 DNA is TGTGCCACCAGCACACCCAGGCAGACCCAGTACTTC. Protein product: CATSTPRQTQYF. Supplemented by reference TRBV15 and TRBJ2-5, the full variable domain reads DAMVIQNPRYQVTQFGKPVTLSCSQTLNHNVMYWYQQKSSQAPKLLFHYYDKDFNNEADTPDNFQSRRPNTSFCFLDIRSPGLGDTAMYLCATSTPRQTQYFGPGTRLLVL.

This clone has only a few counts. The genes are TRBV7-9 and TRBJ2-7; D is possibly TRBD2 (5 bases). V shed 5 bases and J shed 3 bases, with 23 bases lying between them. Germline CDR1 reads SEHNR; CDR2 reads FQNEAQ (reference sequence). This CDR3 is 17 amino acids long. CDR3 sequence: CASSDLLHRGRGYEQYF. CDR3 in DNA: TGTGCCAGCAGCGACCTACTACACAGAGGGAGAGGCTACGAGCAGTACTTC.

This chain links TRBV6-5 with TRBJ2-5; possibly TRBD1 for D (6 bases). The last part of the DNA fits TRBJ2-7 better; the J call may be wrong. This CDR3 is 13 amino acids long. CDR1 and CDR2 (germline): MNHEY, SVGAGI. CDR3 DNA sequence: TGTGCCAGCAGTTACTCGGACAGCCACGAGCAGTACTTC. Amino acid sequence: CASSYSDSHEQYF.

The chain combines TRBV15 with TRBJ1-5; D uncertain. Deletions cut 0 bases from V and 0 bases from J, with 9 bases between. The germline gives CDR1 LNHNV, CDR2 YYDKDF (reference sequence). The CDR3 has 16 residues. The CDR3 reads CATSREQPHSNQPQHF. The CDR3 DNA reads TGTGCCACCAGCAGAGAACAGCCTCATAGCAATCAGCCCCAGCATTTT.

This chain links TRBV27 with TRBJ1-5; TRBD1 is a possible D gene (5 bases). This CDR3 is 14 amino acids long. Germline V lookup: CDR1 MNHEY, CDR2 SMNVEV (reference sequence). V lost 2 bases to trimming and J lost 4 bases, with 9 bases between them. The CDR3 coding sequence is TGTGCCAGCAGTTTAGCAGGGAGGAATCAGCCCCAGCATTTT. It specifies CASSLAGRNQPQHF.

The J gene is TRBJ2-2, the V gene TRBV18, with a possible D match to TRBD1 (6 bases). Germline loops: CDR1 KGHSH, CDR2 LQKENI. V lost 3 bases and J lost 2, with 16 bases in between. This CDR3 has 17 residues. CDR3 residues: CASSPPSRGGNTGELFF. The CDR3 DNA reads TGTGCCAGCTCACCGCCCTCCCGAGGGGGTAACACCGGGGAGCTGTTTTTT.

The chain has TRBV27 and TRBJ2-5; D is perhaps TRBD1 (5 bases). The germline CDR1 and CDR2 sequences are MNHEY and SMNVEV (reference sequence). V was shortened by 6 bases and J by 3 bases, with 11 bases between the two germline ends. CDR3 length: 13 residues. The CDR3 DNA reads as TGTGCCAGCAGACAGGCGCAGGAAGAGACCCAGTACTTC. This translates into CASRQAQEETQYF.

The chain links TRBV4-3 to TRBJ2-5; 9 bases agree with TRBD1. Matching the DNA end better, TRBJ2-7 makes the J call doubtful. Germline V gene sequence: CDR1 LGHNA, CDR2 YSLEER. CDR3 size: 15 residues. The CDR3 sequence is CASSDEGTGKYEQYF. The CDR3 nucleotides are TGCGCCAGCAGCGATGAAGGGACAGGGAAATACGAGCAGTACTTC.

The V call is TRBV27, the J call TRBJ1-5; no definite D call. The germline CDR1 and CDR2 sequences are MNHEY and SMNVEV (reference sequence). The CDR3 extends over 16 amino acids. V dropped 2 bases and J dropped 0 bases, with 11 bases sitting between them. CDR3: CASSLSGGYSNQPQHF. The CDR3 DNA reads as TGTGCCAGCAGTTTAAGTGGCGGCTATAGCAATCAGCCCCAGCATTTT.

This clone has just a few counts. The chain joins TRBV30 to TRBJ1-2; a weak D match, TRBD1 (5 bases). Germline CDR1 is GTSNPN and CDR2 is SVGIG (reference sequence). This CDR3 contains 12 residues. V shed 4 bases and J shed 7 bases, with 13 bases lying between them. The CDR3 here is CAWNRGWCGYTF. In nucleotides, the CDR3 is TGTGCCTGGAATAGGGGTTGGTGTGGCTACACCTTC.

The chain joins TRBV27 to TRBJ1-2; D not certain. Germline CDR1 reads MNHEY; CDR2 reads SMNVEV (reference sequence). The V gene lost 0 bases and the J gene lost 4 bases, with 9 bases spanning the gap. CDR3 length: 14 amino acids. In DNA, the CDR3 is TGTGCCAGCAGTTTATCGACTGGTGTCTATGGCTACACCTTC. It encodes CASSLSTGVYGYTF.

V is TRBV12-5 and J is TRBJ2-2, with no clear D. The CDR3 covers 17 residues. Trimming removed 2 bases from V and 4 bases from J, with 17 bases in between. Germline CDR1 and CDR2: LGHNT and FRNRAP. The CDR3 loop is CASGLNPAVRVTGELFF. CDR3 in DNA: TGTGCTAGTGGTTTGAACCCCGCTGTTCGAGTCACCGGGGAGCTGTTTTTT.

The chain recombines TRBV5-1 with TRBJ1-2; 7 bases are shared with TRBD1. CDR1 is SGHRS and CDR2 is YFSETQ in the germline V gene. The CDR3 has 14 residues. The J segment lost 8 bases and the V segment lost 0 bases, leaving 7 bases of the junction unmatched. This CDR3 reads CASSLDRGGTGYTF. CDR3 DNA: TGCGCCAGCAGCTTGGACAGGGGTGGAACGGGCTACACCTTC.

V usage is TRBV15 and J usage is TRBJ2-3; the D gene is possibly TRBD2 (5 bases). There are 15 residues in the CDR3. Between the trimmed V and J ends, which lost 1 base and 6 bases, there was a span of 14 bases. Germline CDR1 LNHNV, CDR2 YYDKDF (reference sequence). In DNA form, the CDR3 reads TGTGCCACCAGCAGAGTCCATACGGGGTTTGATACGCAGTATTTT. This codes for CATSRVHTGFDTQYF.

The genes are TRBV18 and TRBJ1-2; D is ambiguous. This CDR3 comprises 13 residues. Germline V gene sequence: CDR1 KGHSH, CDR2 LQKENI. V lost 2 bases to trimming and J lost 7 bases, with 11 bases between them. The CDR3 spells CASSPTELGGYTF. Here the CDR3 DNA reads TGTGCCAGCTCACCAACAGAGCTCGGTGGCTACACCTTC.

This chain uses TRBV6-5 with TRBJ1-2, with D tentatively TRBD1 (6 bases). This CDR3 region has 15 residues. V lost 3 bases, J lost 9 bases, and 20 bases lay in between. Looked up from germline, CDR1 is MNHEY and CDR2 is SVGAGI. CDR3 protein: CASSYYATGFGSYTF. CDR3 in DNA: TGTGCCAGCAGTTATTATGCAACAGGGTTTGGGAGCTACACCTTC.

The chain combines TRBV10-3 with TRBJ1-1; D is undetermined. V shed 6 bases and J shed 4 bases, with 18 bases lying between them. CDR3 length: 15 amino acids. Germline CDR1 and CDR2: ENHRY and SYGVKD. The CDR3 sequence is CAIRPDRELSTEAFF. The DNA for the CDR3 is TGTGCCATCAGACCCGACCGGGAGCTCAGCACTGAAGCTTTCTTT.

V is TRBV9 and J is TRBJ2-7, with 12 bases matching TRBD1. Germline values: CDR1 SGDLS, CDR2 YYNGEE. The CDR3 has 15 residues. The V segment lost 3 bases and the J segment 5 bases; nucleotides outside the gene matches: 6. CDR3 sequence (DNA): TGTGCCAGCAGCGCGGGGGACAGGGGGCTCGACGAGCAGTACTTC. It codes for CASSAGDRGLDEQYF.

V is TRBV10-1 and J is TRBJ1-1; no reliable D call. Trimming left V 5 bases short and J 0 bases short, with 7 bases between. The CDR3 is 13 amino acids. CDR1 and CDR2 (germline): WNHNN, SYGVQD (reference sequence). As DNA, the CDR3 is TGCGCCAGCAGTCGAGCCGTGAACACTGAAGCTTTCTTT. Protein product: CASSRAVNTEAFF.

The CDR3 coding sequence is TGTGCCAGCAGTTACGAAGTGGACTCCCAGCATTTT. This encodes CASSYEVDSQHF. V is TRBV6-6 and J is TRBJ1-5; unclear D gene. The CDR3 spans 12 residues. Trimming removed 2 bases at V and 11 bases at J, with 10 bases between. CDR1 is MNHNY and CDR2 is SVGAGI in the germline V gene (reference sequence).

The J gene is TRBJ1-1, the V gene TRBV27, with 8 bases matching TRBD1. V dropped 5 bases and J dropped 2; count of bases not matched to a gene: 10. From germline, CDR1 is MNHEY and CDR2 SMNVEV (reference sequence). CDR3 length: 16 residues. The CDR3, as DNA: TGTGCCAGCAGTCCGCCGTCGACAGGGGCTAACACTGAAGCTTTCTTT. Its translation: CASSPPSTGANTEAFF.

The chain joins TRBV2 to TRBJ1-1; TRBD1 might be the D (6 bases). The ends were cut back, 9 bases at V and 7 bases at J, with 15 bases in the middle. The germline V gene has CDR1 SNHLY and CDR2 FYNNEI. The CDR3 consists of 12 residues. CDR3 amino acids: CASDRLTLEAFF. The CDR3 bases are TGTGCCAGTGACAGGCTTACCCTTGAAGCTTTCTTT.

The chain combines TRBV7-8 with TRBJ1-2; D not resolved. From germline, CDR1 is SGHVS and CDR2 FQNEAQ. Trimming pared 1 base from V and 4 bases from J, leaving 13 bases between. This CDR3 has 15 residues. The CDR3 DNA follows: TGTGCCAGCAGCTTAGGAGGGAGTTCCAGCTATGGCTACACCTTC. Protein sequence: CASSLGGSSSYGYTF.

This clone was seen only a few times. The chain recombines TRBV5-1 with TRBJ2-5, with a tentative D call TRBD2 (6 bases). The CDR3 has 14 residues. In germline, CDR1 is SGHRS, CDR2 YFSETQ. V lost 3 bases to trimming and J lost 5 bases, with 14 bases between them. The CDR3 DNA reads as TGCGCCAGCAGCTCCGGAGGGGTTCGCGAGACCCAGTACTTC. This codes for CASSSGGVRETQYF.

This clone showed up just a few times. This chain's CDR3 is CASRVQGGEETQYF. DNA of the CDR3: TGTGCCAGCAGGGTTCAGGGGGGAGAAGAGACCCAGTACTTC. The chain employs TRBV7-9 and TRBJ2-5, with D possibly being TRBD1 (7 bases). CDR1 and CDR2 (germline): SEHNR, FQNEAQ (reference sequence). This CDR3 comprises 14 residues. The germline V and J ends were trimmed by 6 bases and 3 bases, with 14 bases remaining between them.

The chain uses TRBV7-3 and TRBJ2-3, with TRBD2 identical over 11 bases. V was clipped by 5 bases and J by 6 bases; unmatched bases: 10. Per the germline V gene, CDR1 is SGHTA and CDR2 is FQGTGA. This CDR3 contains 16 residues. The chain's CDR3 is CASSPGTSGEKDTQYF. The CDR3 DNA sequence: TGTGCCAGCAGCCCCGGGACTAGCGGCGAGAAGGATACGCAGTATTTT.

This chain connects TRBV18 to TRBJ2-7, with a weak D call TRBD2 (5 bases). Germline V gene lookup returns CDR1 KGHSH and CDR2 LQKENI. V was clipped by 3 bases and J by 7 bases, with 16 bases between them. The CDR3 totals 14 residues. The CDR3 bases are TGTGCCAGCTCACCGGGTGACCTCGGCGGGGAGCAGTACTTC. Encoded protein: CASSPGDLGGEQYF.

The chain uses TRBV5-6 and TRBJ1-1, with 7 bases matching TRBD1. The germline CDR1 and CDR2 sequences are SGHDT and YYEEEE. Unmatched junction bases numbered 12, after V lost 3 bases and J lost 4 bases. The CDR3 is 16 residues long. The CDR3 loop is CASSSTTGTEGTEAFF. CDR3 nucleotide sequence: TGTGCCAGCAGCTCAACCACCGGGACAGAGGGCACTGAAGCTTTCTTT.

The chain carries TRBV6-1 and TRBJ2-5; a possible D gene is TRBD2 (6 bases). The germline V gene encodes CDR1 MNHNS and CDR2 SASEGT. V was trimmed by 5 bases and J by 2 bases, leaving 15 bases between them. CDR3 length: 15 residues. This CDR3 reads CASSRWGDRQETQYF. The DNA for the CDR3 is TGTGCCAGCAGTCGCTGGGGGGACCGACAAGAGACCCAGTACTTC.